There are many counts of the clone carrying this T cell receptor (beta chain). CDR3 size: 15 residues. With 0 bases removed from V and 0 bases from J, the gap between germline ends came to 10 bases. CDR1 and CDR2 (germline): SGHRS, YFSETQ. The data belong to a study of prognosis after radiotherapy for stage I lung cancer. The overall study: The non-small cell lung cancer patients were all regarded as unsuitable for surgery on medical grounds.

Genomic DNA served as the source from which two-round multiplex PCR generated TCR beta CDR3 amplicons. The use of primers specific to each TRBV and TRBJ gene characterized first-round PCR. TCRdb analysed the multiplex PCR reads with MiXCR anew, one entry per CDR3 protein. The profile shows fewer than 30,000 distinct CDR3 sequences, about 32% of them singletons. Sample: PBMCs, taken before or after stereotactic body radiation therapy (not recorded which). This receptor was identified in a donor aged 50 or older with non-small cell lung cancer. This chain connects TRBV5-1 to TRBJ2-7, with a weak D call TRBD1 (6 bases). CDR3 DNA: TGCGCCAGCAGCTTGGCTGGGGGCGCCTCCTACGAGCAGTACTTC. Amino acids: CASSLAGGASYEQYF.